This T cell receptor beta chain is drawn from a study of blood T cell repertoires in COVID-19. The protocol was immunoSEQ multiplex PCR, while the TCRdb copy is restricted to in-frame clones and leaves out a portion. The sample holds over 120,000 clones, 80% to 90% seen once. Germline values: CDR1 SGHTA, CDR2 FQGNSA. The CDR3 is 18 residues long. Germline trimming cut 4 bases from V and 3 bases from J; bases unmatched to any gene: 13. V usage is TRBV7-2 and J usage is TRBJ2-7; 12 positions agree with TRBD1. This receptor was obtained from a middle-aged man who had recovered from COVID-19. The sequencing input was peripheral blood. As DNA, the CDR3 is TGTGCCAGCAGCTGGGACAGGGGGCTTCATAGGGCTGGCTACGAGCAGTACTTC. This codes for CASSWDRGLHRAGYEQYF.